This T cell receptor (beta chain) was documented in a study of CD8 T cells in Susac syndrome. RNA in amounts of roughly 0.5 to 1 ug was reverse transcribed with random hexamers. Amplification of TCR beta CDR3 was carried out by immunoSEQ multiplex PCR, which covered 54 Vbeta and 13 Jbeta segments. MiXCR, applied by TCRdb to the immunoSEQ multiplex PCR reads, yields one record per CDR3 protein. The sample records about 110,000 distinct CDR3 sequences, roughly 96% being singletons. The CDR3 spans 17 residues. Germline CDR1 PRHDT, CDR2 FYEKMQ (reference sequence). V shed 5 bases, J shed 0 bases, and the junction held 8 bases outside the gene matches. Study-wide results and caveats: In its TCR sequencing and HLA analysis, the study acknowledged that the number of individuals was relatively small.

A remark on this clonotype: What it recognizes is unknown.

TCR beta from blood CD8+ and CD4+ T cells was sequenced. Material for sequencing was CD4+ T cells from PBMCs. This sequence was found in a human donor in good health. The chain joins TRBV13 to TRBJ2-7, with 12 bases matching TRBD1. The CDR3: CASSGPGTGGASYEQYF. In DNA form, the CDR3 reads TGTGCCAGCAGCGGGCCCGGGACAGGGGGCGCCTCCTACGAGCAGTACTTC. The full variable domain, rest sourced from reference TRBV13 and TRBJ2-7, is AAGVIQSPRHLIKEKRETATLKCYPIPRHDTVYWYQQGPGQDPQFLISFYEKMQSDKGSIPDRFSAQQFSDYHSELNMSSLELGDSALYFCASSGPGTGGASYEQYFGPGTRLTVT.